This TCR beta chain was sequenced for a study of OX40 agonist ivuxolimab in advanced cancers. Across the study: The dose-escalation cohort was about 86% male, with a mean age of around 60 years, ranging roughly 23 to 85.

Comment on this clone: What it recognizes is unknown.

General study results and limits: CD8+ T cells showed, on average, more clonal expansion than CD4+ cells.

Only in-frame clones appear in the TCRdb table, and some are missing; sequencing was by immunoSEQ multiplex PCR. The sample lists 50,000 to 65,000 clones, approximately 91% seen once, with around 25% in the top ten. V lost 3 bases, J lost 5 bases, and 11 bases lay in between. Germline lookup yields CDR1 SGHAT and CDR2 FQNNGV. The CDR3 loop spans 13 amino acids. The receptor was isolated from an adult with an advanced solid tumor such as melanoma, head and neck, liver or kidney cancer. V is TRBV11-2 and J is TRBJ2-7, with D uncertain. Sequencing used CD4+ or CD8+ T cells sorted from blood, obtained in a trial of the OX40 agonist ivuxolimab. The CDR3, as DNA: TGTGCCAGCAGCTTCCCGCGGTTGGACGAGCAGTACTTC. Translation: CASSFPRLDEQYF.